These 11 T cell receptor beta chains originate from one sample sequenced in a study of blood T cell repertoires in COVID-19 (dated by TCRdb to 2019 to 2021). Libraries were built with the immunoSEQ multiplex PCR assay. Imported from immuneACCESS, the table was reduced by TCRdb to in-frame sequences with V and J called. These copies leave out some clones; in studies compared against another copy, an unresolved V gene accounts for under half, and the cause of the remainder is not known. The sample records 180,000 or so clones, approximately 80% of which are singletons. The ten biggest clones cover 13% of the sample. The sample was peripheral blood. These TCRs come from a man between 45 and 60 years old who had recovered from COVID-19.

This clone was counted a single time. This chain links TRBV5-4 with TRBJ2-6; D gene unclear. This CDR3 has 15 residues. Germline V gives CDR1 SGHNT, CDR2 YYREEE (reference sequence). Trimming removed 1 base from V and 3 bases from J, with 8 bases in between. In nucleotides, the CDR3 is TGTGCCAGCAGCTTGTTTTCAGTTGGGGCCAACGTCCTGACTTTC. Protein: CASSLFSVGANVLTF.

The chain uses TRBV30 and TRBJ2-7; 11 bases agree with TRBD1. The V segment lost 0 bases and the J segment 3 bases; nucleotides outside the gene matches: 10. CDR3 length: 17 residues. CDR1 and CDR2 from the germline V gene are GTSNPN and SVGIG (reference sequence). The CDR3 bases are TGTGCCTGGAGTGTACGGAATTCCGGGACAGGGGGCTACGAGCAGTACTTC. Translating it yields CAWSVRNSGTGGYEQYF.

The J gene is TRBJ2-7, the V gene TRBV21-1; TRBD2 is the table's D call, not checked against the DNA. TRBV21-1 is termed a pseudogene. This CDR3 contains 14 residues. The CDR3 DNA reads TGTGCCAGCACCACCGGAGGTTTCGGCTACGAGCAGTACTTC. The encoded protein is CASTTGGFGYEQYF.

The gene calls are TRBV13 and TRBJ2-7; 11 bases fit TRBD2. The V and J ends lost 7 bases and 4 bases, in that order; junction bases with no gene match: 9. The CDR3 covers 15 residues. Germline-derived CDR1 and CDR2 are PRHDT and FYEKMQ (reference sequence). The CDR3: CASTFSTSGSYEQYF. For the CDR3, the DNA is TGTGCCAGCACCTTCTCAACTAGCGGGAGTTACGAGCAGTACTTC.

The chain couples TRBV24-1 to TRBJ2-6; TRBD1 is a possible D gene (6 bases). The CDR3 consists of 17 residues. Germline V lookup: CDR1 KGHDR, CDR2 SFDVKD. V was pared by 4 bases and J by 0 bases, with 12 bases between. CDR3 loop: CATSDDRSTSGANVLTF. CDR3 DNA sequence: TGTGCCACCAGTGACGACAGGAGCACCTCTGGGGCCAACGTCCTGACTTTC.

V and J are TRBV16 and TRBJ2-3, with D perhaps TRBD1 (6 bases). The CDR3 consists of 14 residues. V was clipped by 4 bases and J by 7 bases, with 15 bases between them. Germline V gene data show CDR1 as KGHSY and CDR2 as FQNENV. CDR3 nucleotide sequence: TGTGCCAGCAGCCGCAAAACAGGGCCAAATACGCAGTATTTT. Its translation is CASSRKTGPNTQYF.

V is TRBV3-1 (or the pseudogene TRBV3-2) and J is TRBJ2-7; 10 nucleotides match TRBD2. The CDR3 totals 18 residues. Germline trimming cut 4 bases from V and 5 bases from J; bases unmatched to any gene: 17. Per germline, CDR1 LGHDT and CDR2 YNNKEL (reference sequence). The CDR3 DNA follows: TGTGCCAGCAGCCTCAAGGGTAGCGGGAGGAGAACTTGGGACGAGCAGTACTTC. It codes for CASSLKGSGRRTWDEQYF.

The CDR3 sequence is CASRSISSTDTQYF. The CDR3 DNA reads as TGCGCCAGCAGGTCTATTTCTAGCACAGATACGCAGTATTTT. This rearrangement joins TRBV5-1 to TRBJ2-3; no reliable D call. This CDR3 contains 14 residues. From germline, CDR1 is SGHRS and CDR2 YFSETQ. The V gene lost 5 bases and the J gene lost 0 bases, with 10 bases spanning the gap.

This rearrangement joins TRBV6-5 to TRBJ2-7, with 10 bases lining up with TRBD2. The CDR3 is 15 amino acids. The germline CDR1 and CDR2 sequences are MNHEY and SVGAGI. The ends lost 6 bases at V and 4 bases at J; junction bases unmatched: 9. The CDR3 spells CASSYEAGGPYEQYF. The DNA of the CDR3 is TGTGCCAGCAGCTATGAAGCGGGAGGGCCATACGAGCAGTACTTC.

The chain carries TRBV9 and TRBJ2-7, with TRBD2 matching over 7 bases. This CDR3 has 15 amino acids. In germline, CDR1 is SGDLS, CDR2 YYNGEE. Trimming removed 3 bases from V and 6 bases from J; junction bases left unmatched: 12. This CDR3 reads CASSGLRGGNGEQYF. CDR3 nucleotides: TGTGCCAGCAGCGGCCTACGCGGGGGTAACGGCGAGCAGTACTTC.

V and J are TRBV4-3 and TRBJ1-6, with a possible D match to TRBD1 (5 bases). This CDR3 has 14 residues. The V gene's germline CDR1 is LGHNA and CDR2 YSLEER. V lost 1 base, J lost 6 bases, and 7 bases lay in between. CDR3 sequence reads: CASSQGGLNSPLHF. The CDR3 nucleotides are TGCGCCAGCAGCCAAGGGGGCCTTAATTCACCCCTCCACTTT.